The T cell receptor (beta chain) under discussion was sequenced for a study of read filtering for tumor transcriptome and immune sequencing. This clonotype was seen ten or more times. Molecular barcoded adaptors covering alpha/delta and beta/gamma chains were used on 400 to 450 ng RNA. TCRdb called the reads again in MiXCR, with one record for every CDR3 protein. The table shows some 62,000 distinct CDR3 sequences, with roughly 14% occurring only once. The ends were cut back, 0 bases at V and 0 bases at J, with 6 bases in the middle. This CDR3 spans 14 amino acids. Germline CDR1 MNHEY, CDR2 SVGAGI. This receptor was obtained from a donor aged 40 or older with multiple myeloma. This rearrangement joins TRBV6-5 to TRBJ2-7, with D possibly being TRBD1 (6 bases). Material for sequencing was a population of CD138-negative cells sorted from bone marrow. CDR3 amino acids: CASSYSQGSYEQYF. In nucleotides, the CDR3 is TGTGCCAGCAGTTACTCACAGGGCTCCTACGAGCAGTACTTC.